The following is a T cell receptor beta chain sequence with its context. The sample is drawn from a study of PD-L1 blockade in urothelial cancer. As for the study in general: Every 3 weeks, patients received intravenous atezolizumab 1,200 mg, beginning 2014. Specimens of blood held a median count of approximately 150,000 T cells.

Added to each PCR by spiking were synthetic TCR analog templates. TCRdb's table, derived via immunoSEQ multiplex PCR, lists solely in-frame clones and lacks some. The sample contains approximately 110,000 clones, approximately 85% of which appear only once. The V gene end was trimmed by 5 bases and the J gene end by 7 bases; junction bases not matched to a gene: 4. The CDR3 runs 13 residues. Germline V gene data show CDR1 as KGHSH and CDR2 as LQKENI. The TCR originated in a man aged 50-59 years with urothelial cancer. Material: PBMCs, obtained around atezolizumab (anti-PD-L1) treatment. V is TRBV18 and J is TRBJ2-2; 7 bases align to TRBD1. In nucleotides, the CDR3 is TGTGCCAGCTCAGGACAGGATGTCGGGGAGCTGTTTTTT. This encodes CASSGQDVGELFF.